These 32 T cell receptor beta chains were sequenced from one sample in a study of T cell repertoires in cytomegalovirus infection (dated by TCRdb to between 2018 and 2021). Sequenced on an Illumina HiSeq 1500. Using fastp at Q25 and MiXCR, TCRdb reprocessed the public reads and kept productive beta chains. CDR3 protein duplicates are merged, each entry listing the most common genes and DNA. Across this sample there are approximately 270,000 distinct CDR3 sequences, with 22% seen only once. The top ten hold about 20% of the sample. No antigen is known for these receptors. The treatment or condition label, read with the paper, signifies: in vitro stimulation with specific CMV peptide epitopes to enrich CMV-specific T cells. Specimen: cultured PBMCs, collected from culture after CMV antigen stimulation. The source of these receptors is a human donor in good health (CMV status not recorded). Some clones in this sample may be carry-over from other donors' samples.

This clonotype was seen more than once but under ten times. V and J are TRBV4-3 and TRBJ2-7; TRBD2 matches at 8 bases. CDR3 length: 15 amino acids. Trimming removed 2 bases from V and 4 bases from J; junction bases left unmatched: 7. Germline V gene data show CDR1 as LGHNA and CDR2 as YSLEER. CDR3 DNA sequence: TGCGCCAGCAGCCAAACTAGCGGCGGCCCGTACGAGCAGTACTTC. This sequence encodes CASSQTSGGPYEQYF.

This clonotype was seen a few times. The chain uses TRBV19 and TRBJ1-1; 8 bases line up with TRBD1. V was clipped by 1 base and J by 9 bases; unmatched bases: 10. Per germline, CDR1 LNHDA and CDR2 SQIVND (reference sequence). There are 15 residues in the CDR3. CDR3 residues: CASSIVQRGTGKAFF. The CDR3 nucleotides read TGTGCCAGTAGTATAGTACAGAGGGGGACAGGAAAAGCTTTCTTT.

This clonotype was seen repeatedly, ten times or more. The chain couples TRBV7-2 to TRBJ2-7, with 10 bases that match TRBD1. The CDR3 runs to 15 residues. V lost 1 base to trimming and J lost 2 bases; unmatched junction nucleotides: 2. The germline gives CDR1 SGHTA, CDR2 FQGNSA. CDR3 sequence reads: CASSLGQGAAYEQYV. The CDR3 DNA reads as TGTGCCAGCAGCTTAGGACAGGGGGCGGCCTACGAGCAGTACGTC.

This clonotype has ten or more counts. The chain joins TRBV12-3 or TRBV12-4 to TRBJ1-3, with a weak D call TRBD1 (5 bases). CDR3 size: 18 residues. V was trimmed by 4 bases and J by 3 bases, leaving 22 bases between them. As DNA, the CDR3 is TGTGCCAGCAGTTCCTTGATGAGAAGCAGGGTTAGTGGAAACACCATATATTTT. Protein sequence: CASSSLMRSRVSGNTIYF.

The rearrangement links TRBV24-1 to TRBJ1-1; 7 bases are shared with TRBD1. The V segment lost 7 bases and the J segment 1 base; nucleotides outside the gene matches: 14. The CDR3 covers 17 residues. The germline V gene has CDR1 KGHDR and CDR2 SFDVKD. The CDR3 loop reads CATSGSGTENANTEAFF. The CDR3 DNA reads TGTGCCACCAGCGGTTCCGGGACAGAGAACGCGAACACTGAAGCTTTCTTT.

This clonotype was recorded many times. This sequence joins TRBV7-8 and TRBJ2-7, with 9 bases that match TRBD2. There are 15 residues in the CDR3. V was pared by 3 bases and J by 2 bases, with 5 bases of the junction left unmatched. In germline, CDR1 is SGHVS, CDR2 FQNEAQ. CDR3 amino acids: CASSFGLAGTYEQYF. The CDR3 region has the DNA TGTGCCAGCAGCTTTGGTCTAGCGGGAACCTACGAGCAGTACTTC.

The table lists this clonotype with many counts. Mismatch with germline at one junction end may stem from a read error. The CDR3 protein is CASREGTSGQETQYF. The CDR3 region has the DNA TGTGCCAGCAGAGAAGGGACATCGGGGCAAGAGACCCAGTACTTC. V and J are TRBV6-1 and TRBJ2-5; D perhaps matches TRBD1 (6 bases). The CDR3 has 15 amino acids. Germline values: CDR1 MNHNS, CDR2 SASEGT.

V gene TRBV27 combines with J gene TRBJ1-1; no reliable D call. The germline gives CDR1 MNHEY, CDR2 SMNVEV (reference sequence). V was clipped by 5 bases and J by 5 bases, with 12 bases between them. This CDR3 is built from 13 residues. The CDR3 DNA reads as TGTGCCAGCAGTGTAATATATAGGACTGAAGCTTTCTTT. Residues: CASSVIYRTEAFF.

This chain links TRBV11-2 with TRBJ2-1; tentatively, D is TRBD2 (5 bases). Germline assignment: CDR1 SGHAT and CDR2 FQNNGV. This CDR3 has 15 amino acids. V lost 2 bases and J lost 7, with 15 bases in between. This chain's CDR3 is CASSLRRTGRNEQFF. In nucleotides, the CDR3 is TGTGCCAGCAGCTTAAGGCGGACTGGACGGAATGAGCAGTTCTTC.

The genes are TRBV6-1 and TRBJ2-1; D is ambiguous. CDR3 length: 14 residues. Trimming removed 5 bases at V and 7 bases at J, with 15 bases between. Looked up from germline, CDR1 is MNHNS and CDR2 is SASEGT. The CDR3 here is CASSPLRWANEQFF. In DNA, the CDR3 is TGTGCCAGCAGTCCCCTTCGGTGGGCAAATGAGCAGTTCTTC.

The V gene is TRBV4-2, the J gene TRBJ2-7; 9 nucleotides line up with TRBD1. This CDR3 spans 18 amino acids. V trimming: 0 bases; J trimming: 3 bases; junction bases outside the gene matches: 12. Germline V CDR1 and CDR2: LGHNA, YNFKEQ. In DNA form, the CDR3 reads TGTGCCAGCAGCCAAGATCTAACCGGGACAGGGCATAGCTACGAGCAGTACTTC. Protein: CASSQDLTGTGHSYEQYF.

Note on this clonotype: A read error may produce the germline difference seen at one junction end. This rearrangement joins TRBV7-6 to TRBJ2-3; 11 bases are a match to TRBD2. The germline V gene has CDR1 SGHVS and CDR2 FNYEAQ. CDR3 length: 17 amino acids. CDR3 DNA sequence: TGTGCCAGCAGCCAGTTTACCGGGACTAGCGGCACAGATACGCAGTGTTTT. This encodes CASSQFTGTSGTDTQCF.

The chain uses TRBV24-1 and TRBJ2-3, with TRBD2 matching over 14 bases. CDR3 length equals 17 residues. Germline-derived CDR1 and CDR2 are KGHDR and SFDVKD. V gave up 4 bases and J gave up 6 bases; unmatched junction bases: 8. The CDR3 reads CATSDPGTSGSMDTQYF. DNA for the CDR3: TGTGCCACCAGTGACCCCGGGACTAGCGGGAGTATGGATACGCAGTATTTT.

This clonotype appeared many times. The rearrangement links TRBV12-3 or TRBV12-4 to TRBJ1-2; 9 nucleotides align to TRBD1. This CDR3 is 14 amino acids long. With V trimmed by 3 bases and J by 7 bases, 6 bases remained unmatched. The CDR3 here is CASSFGTGGTGYTF. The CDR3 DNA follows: TGTGCCAGCAGTTTTGGCACAGGGGGCACTGGCTACACCTTC.

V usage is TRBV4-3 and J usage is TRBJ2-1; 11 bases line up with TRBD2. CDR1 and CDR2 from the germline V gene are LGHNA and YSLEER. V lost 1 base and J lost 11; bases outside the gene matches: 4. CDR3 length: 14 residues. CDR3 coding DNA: TGCGCCAGCAGCCAAGCAGGGACTAGCGGACAGCAGTTCTTC. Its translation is CASSQAGTSGQQFF.

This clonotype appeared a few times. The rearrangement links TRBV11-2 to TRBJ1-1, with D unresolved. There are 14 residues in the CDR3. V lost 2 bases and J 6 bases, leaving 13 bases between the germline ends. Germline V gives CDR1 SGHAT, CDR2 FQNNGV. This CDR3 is CASSLSPSVAEAFF. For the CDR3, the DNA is TGTGCCAGCAGCTTATCCCCTTCAGTTGCTGAAGCTTTCTTT. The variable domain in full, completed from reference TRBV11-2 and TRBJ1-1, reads EAGVAQSPRYKIIEKRQSVAFWCNPISGHATLYWYQQILGQGPKLLIQFQNNGVVDDSQLPKDRFSAERLKGVDSTLKIQPAKLEDSAVYLCASSLSPSVAEAFFGQGTRLTVV.

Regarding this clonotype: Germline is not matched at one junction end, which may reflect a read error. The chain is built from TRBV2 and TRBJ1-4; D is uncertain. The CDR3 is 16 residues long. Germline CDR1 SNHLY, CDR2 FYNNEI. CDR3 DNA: TGTGCCAGCAGTGATTTGGGGTTCTCTTATAATGACAAACTGTTTTTT. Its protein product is CASSDLGFSYNDKLFF.

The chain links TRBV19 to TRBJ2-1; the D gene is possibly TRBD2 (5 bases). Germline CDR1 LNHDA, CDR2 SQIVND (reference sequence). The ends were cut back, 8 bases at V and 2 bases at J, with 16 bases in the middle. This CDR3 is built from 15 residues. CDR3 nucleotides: TGTGCCAGTCGTACGGGGTCCCCTGCCTACAATGAGCAGTTCTTC. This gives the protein CASRTGSPAYNEQFF.

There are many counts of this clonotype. CDR3 loop: CASSSDKHNTEAFF. The CDR3 nucleotides are TGTGCCAGCAGCTCCGACAAGCATAACACTGAAGCTTTCTTT. The chain links TRBV7-9 to TRBJ1-1; the D is unclear. CDR1 and CDR2 (germline): SEHNR, FQNEAQ (reference sequence). Between the trimmed V and J ends, which lost 4 bases and 2 bases, there was a span of 11 bases. The CDR3 runs to 14 residues.

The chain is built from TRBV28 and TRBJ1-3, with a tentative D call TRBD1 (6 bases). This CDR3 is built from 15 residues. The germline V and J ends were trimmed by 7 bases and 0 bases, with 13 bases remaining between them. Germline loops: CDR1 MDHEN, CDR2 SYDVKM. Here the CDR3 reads CASIRGALSGNTIYF. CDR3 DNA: TGTGCCAGCATTCGGGGGGCTCTCTCTGGAAACACCATATATTTT.

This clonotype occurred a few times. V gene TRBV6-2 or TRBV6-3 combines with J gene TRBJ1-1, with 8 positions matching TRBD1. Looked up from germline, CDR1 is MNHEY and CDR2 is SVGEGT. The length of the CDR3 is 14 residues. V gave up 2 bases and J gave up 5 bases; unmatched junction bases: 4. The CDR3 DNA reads TGTGCCAGCAGTTACGGGGACAGGTGGACTGAAGCTTTCTTT. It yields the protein CASSYGDRWTEAFF.

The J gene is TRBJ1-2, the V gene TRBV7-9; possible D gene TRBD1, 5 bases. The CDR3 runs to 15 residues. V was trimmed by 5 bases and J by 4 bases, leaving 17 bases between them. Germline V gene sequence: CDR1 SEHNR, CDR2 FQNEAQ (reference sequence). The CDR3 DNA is TGTGCCAGCAGCACAAAAGCGGGGGACTTCTATGGCTACACCTTC. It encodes CASSTKAGDFYGYTF.

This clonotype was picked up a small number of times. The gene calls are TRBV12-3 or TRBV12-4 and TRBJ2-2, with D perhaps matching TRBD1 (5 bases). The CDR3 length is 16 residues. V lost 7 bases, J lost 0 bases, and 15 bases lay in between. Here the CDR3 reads CASTNDPTANTGELFF. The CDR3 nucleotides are TGTGCCAGCACCAACGACCCGACAGCGAACACCGGGGAGCTGTTTTTT.

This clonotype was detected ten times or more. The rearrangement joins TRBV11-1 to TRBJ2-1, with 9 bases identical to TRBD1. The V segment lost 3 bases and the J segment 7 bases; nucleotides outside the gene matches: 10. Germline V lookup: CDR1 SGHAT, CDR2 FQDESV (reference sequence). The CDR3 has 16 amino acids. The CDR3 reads CASSLFLGQGGNEQFF. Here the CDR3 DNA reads TGTGCCAGCAGCTTGTTTCTGGGACAGGGAGGGAATGAGCAGTTCTTC. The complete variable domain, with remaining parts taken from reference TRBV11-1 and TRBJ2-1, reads EAEVAQSPRYKITEKSQAVAFWCDPISGHATLYWYRQILGQGPELLVQFQDESVVDDSQLPKDRFSAERLKGVDSTLKIQPAELGDSAMYLCASSLFLGQGGNEQFFGPGTRLTVL.

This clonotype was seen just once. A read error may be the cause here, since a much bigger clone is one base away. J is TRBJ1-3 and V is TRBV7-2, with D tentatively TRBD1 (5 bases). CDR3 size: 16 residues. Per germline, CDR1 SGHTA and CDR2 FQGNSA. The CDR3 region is CASTLAEGITGNTIYF. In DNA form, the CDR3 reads TGTGCCAGCACCTTAGCGGAGGGGATTACGGGAAACACCATATATTTT.

CDR3: CASSNSNTEAFF. The CDR3 DNA follows: TGTGCCAGCAGTAACTCGAACACTGAAGCTTTCTTT. The chain joins TRBV28 to TRBJ1-1, with no clear D. CDR3 length: 12 residues. Trimming took 5 bases from V and 1 from J, leaving 5 bases between them. Germline values: CDR1 MDHEN, CDR2 SYDVKM.

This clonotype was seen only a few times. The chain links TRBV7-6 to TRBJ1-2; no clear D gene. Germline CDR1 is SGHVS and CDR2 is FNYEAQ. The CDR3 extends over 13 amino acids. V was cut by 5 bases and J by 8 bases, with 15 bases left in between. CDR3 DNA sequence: TGTGCCAGCAGCCCAGTTAGCGGCGAAGGCTACACCTTC. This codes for CASSPVSGEGYTF.

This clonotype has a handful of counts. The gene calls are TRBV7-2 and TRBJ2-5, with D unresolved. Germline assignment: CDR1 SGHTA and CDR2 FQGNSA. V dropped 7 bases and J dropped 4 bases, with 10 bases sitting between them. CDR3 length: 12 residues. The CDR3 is CASNSLGETQYF. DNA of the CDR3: TGTGCCAGCAATTCTTTAGGAGAGACCCAGTACTTC.

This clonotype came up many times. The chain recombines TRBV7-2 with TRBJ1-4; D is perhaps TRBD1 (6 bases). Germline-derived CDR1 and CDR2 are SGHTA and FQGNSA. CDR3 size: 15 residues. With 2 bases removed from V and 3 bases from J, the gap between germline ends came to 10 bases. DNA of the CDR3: TGTGCCAGCAGCTTATCTTCAGGGGCTAATGAAAAACTGTTTTTT. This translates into CASSLSSGANEKLFF.

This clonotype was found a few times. CDR3 sequence reads: CSVEFGAPPQETQYF. The CDR3 DNA reads TGCAGCGTTGAATTCGGGGCGCCCCCCCAAGAGACCCAGTACTTC. The rearrangement joins TRBV29-1 to TRBJ2-5, with D perhaps TRBD1 or TRBD2 (5 bases each). The CDR3 covers 15 residues. CDR1 is SQVTM, CDR2 ANQGSEA, per germline. Trimming took off 2 bases at V and 1 base at J, with 14 bases between the two ends. Full variable domain (missing parts from reference TRBV29-1 and TRBJ2-5): SAVISQKPSRDICQRGTSLTIQCQVDSQVTMMFWYRQQPGQSLTLIATANQGSEATYESGFVIDKFPISRPNLTFSTLTVSNMSPEDSSIYLCSVEFGAPPQETQYFGPGTRLLVL.

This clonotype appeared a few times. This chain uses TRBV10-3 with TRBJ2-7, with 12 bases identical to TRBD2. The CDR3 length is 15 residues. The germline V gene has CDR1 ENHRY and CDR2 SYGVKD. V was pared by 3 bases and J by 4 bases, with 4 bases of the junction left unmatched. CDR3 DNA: TGTGCCATCAGTGAAAGGACTAGCGGGAATTACGAGCAGTACTTC. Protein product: CAISERTSGNYEQYF.

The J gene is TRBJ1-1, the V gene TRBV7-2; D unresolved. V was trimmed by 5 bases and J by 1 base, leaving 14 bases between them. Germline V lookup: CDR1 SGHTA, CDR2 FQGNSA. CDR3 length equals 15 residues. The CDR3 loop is CASSLLWRGNTEAFF. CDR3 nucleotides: TGTGCCAGCAGCCTTCTATGGCGCGGGAACACTGAAGCTTTCTTT.